This T cell receptor (beta chain) appears in the sequencing data of a study of blood T cell repertoires in COVID-19. At the level of the study: COVID-19 samples, acute and convalescent, were from the United States, Italy and Spain. In each case, the material was cDNA or gDNA derived from T cells, B-cell-depleted T cells, or PBMCs.

The repertoire was sequenced with immunoSEQ multiplex PCR; TCRdb's copy has only in-frame clones and lacks some. Of roughly 400,000 clones detected, 75% to 90% appear once; the ten largest clones hold roughly 1.1%. Recruitment covered over 20 US areas and drew participants whose ages spanned roughly 18 to 90 years. Two consecutive negative NP/OP PCR tests, clearance, or resolved symptoms defined Cohort 3 recovery. This CDR3 is built from 16 residues. V trimming: 3 bases; J trimming: 1 base; junction bases outside the gene matches: 7. CDR1 is LNHDA and CDR2 is SQIVND in the germline V gene (reference sequence).

This TCR was sampled from a man aged 25-40 years who had recovered from COVID-19. V gene TRBV19 combines with J gene TRBJ2-5; 8 positions match TRBD2. The sample consisted of PBMCs or T cells enriched from blood (not recorded which). The CDR3, as DNA: TGTGCCAGTAGTATCTTTCAAGCGGGAGCCCAAGAGACCCAGTACTTC. Encoded protein: CASSIFQAGAQETQYF.